The 26 T cell receptor beta chains reported below all come from one sample, sequenced in a study of CXCR3-negative and CXCR3-positive naive CD8 T cells. The study's findings and limits: Greater hydrophobicity was found in TRB CDR3s of CXCR3-positive naive cells than of CXCR3-negative naive cells.

Preparation of TRB cDNA libraries relied on 5' RACE carrying UMI labels. TCRdb re-called the 5' RACE reads and gives one entry per CDR3 protein, without DNA. The sample spans tens of thousands of distinct CDR3 sequences; the ten largest clones claim around 5%. Their specific antigens are unknown. Input material: naive CXCR3+ CD8+ T cells from blood. This sample's subset: CD45RO-CCR7+CD27+CD95- naive CD8+ T cells expressing CXCR3 (TNR3+). Receptors originate from a human donor in good health. Some clones in this sample may be carry-over from other donors' samples.

The chain couples TRBV4-1 to TRBJ2-1. Germline V gene sequence: CDR1 MGHRA, CDR2 YSYEKL. The CDR3 has 13 amino acids. CDR3 in amino acids: CASSPEQMDEQFF.

This chain links TRBV6-5 with TRBJ1-1; as DNA is missing, the TRBD1 call by TCRdb cannot be tested. Germline CDR1 MNHEY, CDR2 SVGAGI. This CDR3 region has 14 residues. This chain's CDR3 is CASSFFGTGDGAFF.

CDR3 in amino acids: CASSQVGEGAFYGYTF. This rearrangement joins TRBV4-3 to TRBJ1-2. Looked up from germline, CDR1 is LGHNA and CDR2 is YSLEER. The CDR3 extends over 16 amino acids.

The gene calls are TRBV20-1 and TRBJ2-2. CDR1 and CDR2 from the germline V gene are DFQATT and SNEGSKA (reference sequence). This CDR3 region has 13 residues. The CDR3 loop is CSASDSPRGELFF.

The V and J genes are TRBV28 and TRBJ2-7; TCRdb's D gene call, TRBD1, goes unchecked for lack of DNA. The germline CDR1 and CDR2 sequences are MDHEN and SYDVKM. The CDR3 spans 14 residues. The CDR3 is CASRRQGRIHEQYF.

This chain connects TRBV29-1 to TRBJ2-7; TCRdb's D call, TRBD1, is unchecked because there is no DNA. The CDR3 totals 13 residues. Germline values: CDR1 SQVTM, CDR2 ANQGSEA. The CDR3 here is CSVEKRDRGEQYF.

V is TRBV7-9 and J is TRBJ1-5. The CDR3 contains 12 residues. Germline V gives CDR1 SEHNR, CDR2 FQNEAQ (reference sequence). The CDR3 is CASSEDSQPQHF.

J is TRBJ2-5 and V is TRBV7-9; TCRdb returns TRBD2, unconfirmable since there is no DNA. The CDR3 covers 17 residues. Germline V gene sequence: CDR1 SEHNR, CDR2 FQNEAQ (reference sequence). This CDR3 reads CASSIVLAGVAPETQYF. Variable domain in full (rest from reference TRBV7-9 and TRBJ2-5): DTGVSQNPRHKITKRGQNVTFRCDPISEHNRLYWYRQTLGQGPEFLTYFQNEAQLEKSRLLSDRFSAERPKGSFSTLEIQRTEQGDSAMYLCASSIVLAGVAPETQYFGPGTRLLVL.

The CDR3 reads CASKDRDGHGYTF. The gene calls are TRBV6-4 and TRBJ1-2; TCRdb's D call of TRBD1 is untestable without DNA. Germline V gives CDR1 MRHNA, CDR2 SNTAGT. CDR3 size: 13 residues.

This chain joins TRBV20-1 and TRBJ2-3. CDR3 length: 14 amino acids. The germline V gene encodes CDR1 DFQATT and CDR2 SNEGSKA (reference sequence). CDR3 sequence reads: CSARDVAGTDTQYF.

The rearrangement uses TRBV6-5 and TRBJ2-1; TCRdb gives TRBD1 as the D gene, but with no DNA this cannot be confirmed. Germline-derived CDR1 and CDR2 are MNHEY and SVGAGI. This CDR3 is built from 14 residues. Here the CDR3 reads CASFPGGHYNEQFF.

The rearrangement joins TRBV29-1 to TRBJ2-7. CDR1 and CDR2 (germline): SQVTM, ANQGSEA. This CDR3 region has 11 residues. The CDR3 reads CSARTDYEQYF.

CDR3 in amino acids: CASSKAGQEQETQYF. This chain joins TRBV21-1 and TRBJ2-5; TCRdb lists TRBD1, though no DNA is available to test this call. TRBV21-1 is a pseudogene segment. The CDR3 length is 15 residues.

The J gene is TRBJ2-7, the V gene TRBV6-5; TCRdb calls TRBD1, which cannot be checked without DNA. The CDR3 has 15 amino acids. Germline lookup yields CDR1 MNHEY and CDR2 SVGAGI. CDR3 sequence: CASSSPDRGAYEQYF.

The chain carries TRBV5-5 and TRBJ1-2; TCRdb calls TRBD1, which cannot be checked without DNA. From germline, CDR1 is SGHKS and CDR2 YYEKEE (reference sequence). This CDR3 is 15 amino acids long. The CDR3 reads CASSLEQGVNYGYTF.

The V gene is TRBV9, the J gene TRBJ1-1. This CDR3 region has 15 residues. Germline assignment: CDR1 SGDLS and CDR2 YYNGEE. CDR3 in amino acids: CASSVGVTTNTEAFF.

CDR3 residues: CASSQGHLAYNEQFF. V gene TRBV4-1 combines with J gene TRBJ2-1; the D gene TCRdb calls, TRBD1, cannot be checked with no DNA. The CDR3 length is 15 residues. CDR1 MGHRA and CDR2 YSYEKL come from the germline V gene.

V is TRBV29-1 and J is TRBJ2-7; the D gene TCRdb calls, TRBD2, cannot be checked with no DNA. CDR3 length: 11 amino acids. CDR1 and CDR2 (germline): SQVTM, ANQGSEA. The CDR3 loop reads CSAQLGYEQYF.

The V call is TRBV20-1, the J call TRBJ2-7; TCRdb returns TRBD2, unconfirmable since there is no DNA. Germline V CDR1 and CDR2: DFQATT, SNEGSKA (reference sequence). The CDR3 runs 14 residues. CDR3 amino acids: CSAKSLGRDYEQYF.

The chain joins TRBV7-8 to TRBJ2-5; lacking DNA, the TRBD1 call made by TCRdb goes unchecked. Germline V lookup: CDR1 SGHVS, CDR2 FQNEAQ. CDR3 length equals 15 residues. CDR3 protein: CASSLGGPLQETQYF.

This rearrangement joins TRBV29-1 to TRBJ1-2. The germline V gene has CDR1 SQVTM and CDR2 ANQGSEA. This CDR3 is 12 amino acids long. CDR3: CSVEEESGGYTF.

V and J are TRBV2 and TRBJ2-7; lacking DNA, the TRBD1 call made by TCRdb goes unchecked. There are 15 residues in the CDR3. Germline assignment: CDR1 SNHLY and CDR2 FYNNEI. Here the CDR3 reads CASSDQGTGLYEQYF.

This chain connects TRBV7-6 to TRBJ2-3. The germline CDR1 and CDR2 sequences are SGHVS and FNYEAQ. This CDR3 spans 14 amino acids. CDR3 sequence: CASSFGQARDTQYF.

The chain links TRBV7-9 to TRBJ2-7. CDR1 and CDR2 (germline): SEHNR, FQNEAQ (reference sequence). The CDR3 contains 11 residues. This chain's CDR3 is CAGQGAYEQYF.

The rearrangement joins TRBV6-5 to TRBJ2-3; the TRBD2 assignment by TCRdb is unverifiable without DNA. This CDR3 comprises 14 residues. CDR1 MNHEY and CDR2 SVGAGI come from the germline V gene. CDR3 region: CASSYERGDDTQYF.

This chain uses TRBV4-1 with TRBJ2-1; the D call from TCRdb, TRBD2, cannot be confirmed without DNA. CDR1 is MGHRA and CDR2 is YSYEKL in the germline V gene. The CDR3 length is 18 residues. The CDR3 sequence is CASSQHGTSGSVYNEQFF.